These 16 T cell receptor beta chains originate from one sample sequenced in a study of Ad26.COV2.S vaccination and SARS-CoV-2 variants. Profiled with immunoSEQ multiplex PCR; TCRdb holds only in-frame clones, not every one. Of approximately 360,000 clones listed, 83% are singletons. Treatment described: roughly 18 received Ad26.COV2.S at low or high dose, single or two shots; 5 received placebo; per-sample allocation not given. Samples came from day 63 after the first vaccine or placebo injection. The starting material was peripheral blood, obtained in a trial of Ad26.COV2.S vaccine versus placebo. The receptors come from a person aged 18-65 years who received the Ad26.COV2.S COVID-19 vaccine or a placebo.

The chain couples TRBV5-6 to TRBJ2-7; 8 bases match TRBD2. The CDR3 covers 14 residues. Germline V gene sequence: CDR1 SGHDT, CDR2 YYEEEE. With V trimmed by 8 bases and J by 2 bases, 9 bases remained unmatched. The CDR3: CASQLSGITYEQYF. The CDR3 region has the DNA TGTGCCAGTCAACTTAGCGGGATTACCTACGAGCAGTACTTC.

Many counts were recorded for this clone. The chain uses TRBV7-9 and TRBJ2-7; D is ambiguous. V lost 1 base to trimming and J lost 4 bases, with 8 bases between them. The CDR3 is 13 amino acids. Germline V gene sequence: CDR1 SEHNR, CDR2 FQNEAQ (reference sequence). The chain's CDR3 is CASSLGNAYEQYF. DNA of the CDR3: TGTGCCAGCAGCTTAGGGAATGCGTACGAGCAGTACTTC.

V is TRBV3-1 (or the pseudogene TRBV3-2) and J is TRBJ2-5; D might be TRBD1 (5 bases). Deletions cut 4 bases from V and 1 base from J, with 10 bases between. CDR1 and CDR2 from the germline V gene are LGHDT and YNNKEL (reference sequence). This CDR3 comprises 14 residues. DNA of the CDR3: TGTGCCAGCAGCCGCGACAGACTCCAAGAGACCCAGTACTTC. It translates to CASSRDRLQETQYF.

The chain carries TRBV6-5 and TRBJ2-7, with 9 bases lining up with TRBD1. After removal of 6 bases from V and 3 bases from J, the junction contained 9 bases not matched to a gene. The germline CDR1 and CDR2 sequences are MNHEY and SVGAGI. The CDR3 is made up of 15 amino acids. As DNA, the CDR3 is TGTGCCAGCAGCTTCCGGGACAGGGTAATCTACGAGCAGTACTTC. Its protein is CASSFRDRVIYEQYF.

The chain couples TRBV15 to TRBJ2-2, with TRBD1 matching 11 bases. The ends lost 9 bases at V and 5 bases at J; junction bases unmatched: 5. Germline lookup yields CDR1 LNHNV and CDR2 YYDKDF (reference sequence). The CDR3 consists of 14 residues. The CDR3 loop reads CATGGQGATGELFF. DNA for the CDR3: TGTGCCACGGGAGGACAGGGGGCTACCGGGGAGCTGTTTTTT.

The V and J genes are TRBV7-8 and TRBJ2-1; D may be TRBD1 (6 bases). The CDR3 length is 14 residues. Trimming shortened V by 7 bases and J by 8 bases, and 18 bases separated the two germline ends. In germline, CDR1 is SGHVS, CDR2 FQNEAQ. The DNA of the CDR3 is TGTGCCAGCACCTCAAAACGAGGGGGATATGAGCAGTTCTTC. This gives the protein CASTSKRGGYEQFF.

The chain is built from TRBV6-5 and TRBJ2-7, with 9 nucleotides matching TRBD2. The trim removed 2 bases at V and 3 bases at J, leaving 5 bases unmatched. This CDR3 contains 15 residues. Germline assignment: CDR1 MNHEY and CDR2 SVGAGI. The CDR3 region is CASSYELAGGYEQYF. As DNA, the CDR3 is TGTGCCAGCAGTTACGAACTAGCGGGCGGCTACGAGCAGTACTTC.

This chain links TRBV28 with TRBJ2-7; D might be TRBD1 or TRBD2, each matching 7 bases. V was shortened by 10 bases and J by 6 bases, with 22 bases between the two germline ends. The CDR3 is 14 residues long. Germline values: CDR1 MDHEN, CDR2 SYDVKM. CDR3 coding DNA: TGTGCCACCATTTCAGGGGGGGGCATCGGCGAGCAGTACTTC. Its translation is CATISGGGIGEQYF.

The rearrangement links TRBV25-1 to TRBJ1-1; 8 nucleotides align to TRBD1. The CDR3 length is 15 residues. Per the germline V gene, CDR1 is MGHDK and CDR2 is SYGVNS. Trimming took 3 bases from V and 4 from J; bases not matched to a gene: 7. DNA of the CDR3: TGTGCCAGCAGTGACCCTAGGACAGGGAGCACTGAAGCTTTCTTT. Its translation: CASSDPRTGSTEAFF. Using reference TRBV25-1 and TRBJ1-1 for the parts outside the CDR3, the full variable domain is EADIYQTPRYLVIGTGKKITLECSQTMGHDKMYWYQQDPGMELHLIHYSYGVNSTEKGDLSSESTVSRIRTEHFPLTLESARPSHTSQYLCASSDPRTGSTEAFFGQGTRLTVV.

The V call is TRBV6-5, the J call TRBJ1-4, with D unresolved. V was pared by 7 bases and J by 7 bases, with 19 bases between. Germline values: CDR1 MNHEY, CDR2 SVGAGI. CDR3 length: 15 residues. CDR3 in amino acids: CASKGQETSGEKLFF. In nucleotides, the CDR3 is TGTGCCAGCAAAGGGCAGGAGACATCGGGTGAAAAACTGTTTTTT.

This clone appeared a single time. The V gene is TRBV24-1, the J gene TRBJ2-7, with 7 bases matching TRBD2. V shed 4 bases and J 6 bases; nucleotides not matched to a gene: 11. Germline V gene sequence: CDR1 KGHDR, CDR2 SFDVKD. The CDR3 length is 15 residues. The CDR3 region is CATSDPRAGPPEQYF. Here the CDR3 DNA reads TGTGCCACCAGTGACCCCAGAGCGGGACCTCCCGAGCAGTACTTC.

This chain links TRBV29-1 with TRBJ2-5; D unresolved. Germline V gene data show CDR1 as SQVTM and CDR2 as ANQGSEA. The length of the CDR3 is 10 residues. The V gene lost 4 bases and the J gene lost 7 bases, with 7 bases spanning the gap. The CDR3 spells CSVVDLTQYF. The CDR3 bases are TGCAGCGTTGTCGATCTGACCCAGTACTTC.

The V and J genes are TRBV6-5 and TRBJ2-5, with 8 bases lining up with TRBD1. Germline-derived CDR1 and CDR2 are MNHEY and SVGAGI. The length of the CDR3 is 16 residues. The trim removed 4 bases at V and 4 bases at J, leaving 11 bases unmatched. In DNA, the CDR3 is TGTGCCAGCAGTTTCACCGGGTATGGACAGGGAGAGACCCAGTACTTC. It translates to CASSFTGYGQGETQYF.

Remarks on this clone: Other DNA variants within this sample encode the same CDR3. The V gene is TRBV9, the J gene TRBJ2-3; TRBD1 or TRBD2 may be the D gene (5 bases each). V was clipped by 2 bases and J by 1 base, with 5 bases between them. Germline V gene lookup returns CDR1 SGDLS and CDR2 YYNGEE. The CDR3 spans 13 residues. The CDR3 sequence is CASSVGGTDTQYF. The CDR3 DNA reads TGTGCCAGCAGCGTGGGGGGCACAGATACGCAGTATTTT.

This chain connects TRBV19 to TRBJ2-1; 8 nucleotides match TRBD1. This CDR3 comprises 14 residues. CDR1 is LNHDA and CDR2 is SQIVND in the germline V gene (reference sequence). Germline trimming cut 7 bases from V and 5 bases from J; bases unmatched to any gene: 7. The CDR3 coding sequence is TGTGCCAGTACCACCTGGACAGGGAACAATGAGCAGTTCTTC. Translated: CASTTWTGNNEQFF. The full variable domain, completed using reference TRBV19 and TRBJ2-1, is DGGITQSPKYLFRKEGQNVTLSCEQNLNHDAMYWYRQDPGQGLRLIYYSQIVNDFQKGDIAEGYSVSREKKESFPLTVTSAQKNPTAFYLCASTTWTGNNEQFFGPGTRLTVL.

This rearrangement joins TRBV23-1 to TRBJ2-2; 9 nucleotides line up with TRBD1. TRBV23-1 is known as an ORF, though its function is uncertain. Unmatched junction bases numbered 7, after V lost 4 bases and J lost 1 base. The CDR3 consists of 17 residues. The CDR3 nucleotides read TGCGCCAGCAGTCGAACCCGACAGGGGGGGAACACCGGGGAGCTGTTTTTT. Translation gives CASSRTRQGGNTGELFF.